A single sample is the source of the 18 T cell receptor beta chains below, sequenced in a study of T cells in Graves' hyperthyroidism and ophthalmopathy. Amplification targeted TCR beta CDR3 regions from RNA transcripts. RT-PCR in the first round (using the HTBI primer set) targeted the TCR CDR3. One entry per CDR3 protein, called by TCRdb with MiXCR from the multiplex PCR reads. The data show about 420,000 distinct CDR3 sequences, less than 20% seen once. Specimen: blood. The receptors originated from a woman aged 18-29 years with Graves' hyperthyroidism.

Many counts were recorded for this clonotype. The chain carries TRBV12-3 or TRBV12-4 and TRBJ2-7; a weak D match, TRBD2 (6 bases). The CDR3 is 15 residues long. The V and J ends lost 0 bases and 0 bases respectively, with 9 bases between them. CDR3 DNA: TGTGCCAGCAGTTTAGCGGGGGGAGGCTCCTACGAGCAGTACTTC. Translated, it gives CASSLAGGGSYEQYF.

This clonotype was observed many times. The genes are TRBV18 and TRBJ2-5; 7 bases match TRBD1. Germline values: CDR1 KGHSH, CDR2 LQKENI. This CDR3 has 13 residues. V lost 6 bases, J lost 2 bases, and 3 bases stayed unmatched. The CDR3 DNA reads as TGTGCCAGCTCCCGGGACAGACAAGAGACCCAGTACTTC. It codes for CASSRDRQETQYF.

This clonotype was detected only a few times. The chain has TRBV9 and TRBJ2-7; no reliable D call. The ends were cut back, 2 bases at V and 5 bases at J, with 11 bases in the middle. The length of the CDR3 is 13 residues. Germline assignment: CDR1 SGDLS and CDR2 YYNGEE. The chain's CDR3 is CASSVMGTHEQYF. The CDR3 coding sequence is TGTGCCAGCAGCGTCATGGGTACCCACGAGCAGTACTTC.

The chain carries TRBV18 and TRBJ2-1, with a possible D match to TRBD1 (6 bases). The V and J ends lost 7 bases and 5 bases respectively, with 15 bases between them. The CDR3 covers 14 residues. CDR1 KGHSH and CDR2 LQKENI come from the germline V gene. CDR3: CASLAVRGDNEQFF. DNA of the CDR3: TGTGCCAGCTTGGCAGTCAGGGGAGACAATGAGCAGTTCTTC.

The chain carries TRBV28 and TRBJ2-7; weak D call: TRBD2 (7 bases). Germline CDR1 MDHEN, CDR2 SYDVKM. Between the trimmed V and J ends, which lost 2 bases and 6 bases, there was a span of 11 bases. The CDR3 contains 13 residues. The CDR3 region has the DNA TGTGCCAGCAGTTTAGGGGGGGCTCTCGAGCAGTACTTC. It is translated as CASSLGGALEQYF.

This chain uses TRBV7-9 with TRBJ2-3; weak D call: TRBD1 (6 bases). CDR1 is SEHNR and CDR2 is FQNEAQ in the germline V gene (reference sequence). V was trimmed by 3 bases and J by 0 bases, leaving 13 bases between them. This CDR3 has 16 residues. The CDR3 region has the DNA TGTGCCAGCAGCTTGGTCAGAACAGGGAGCACAGATACGCAGTATTTT. Its translation: CASSLVRTGSTDTQYF.

This clonotype was observed at least ten times. The chain has TRBV12-3 or TRBV12-4 and TRBJ1-4; D call uncertain. The CDR3 is 14 residues long. V lost 7 bases and J lost 0, with 9 bases in between. The CDR3 here is CASTFLSTNEKLFF. The CDR3 DNA follows: TGTGCCAGCACCTTTCTGTCAACTAATGAAAAACTGTTTTTT.

This clonotype has more than one count but fewer than ten. The rearrangement links TRBV19 to TRBJ1-5; D unclear. Germline loops: CDR1 LNHDA, CDR2 SQIVND (reference sequence). V was shortened by 1 base and J by 0 bases, with 10 bases between the two germline ends. CDR3 length equals 16 residues. CDR3 in amino acids: CASSIVGWYSNQPQHF. CDR3 nucleotides: TGTGCCAGTAGTATAGTGGGATGGTATAGCAATCAGCCCCAGCATTTT.

Points on this clonotype: It may be a read error: a sequence one base away is much more abundant. The chain couples TRBV10-3 to TRBJ1-1; a weak D match, TRBD1 (5 bases). Germline V gene sequence: CDR1 ENHRY, CDR2 SYGVKD. CDR3 length: 14 residues. The CDR3 region has the DNA TGTGCCAACAGTGATGCCCAGGGAAACACTGAAGCTTTCTTT. Translating gives CANSDAQGNTEAFF.

The rearrangement joins TRBV11-3 to TRBJ2-6, with 7 positions matching TRBD1. CDR3 size: 19 residues. Trimming cost V 2 bases and J 0 bases; bases outside gene matches: 10. The germline gives CDR1 SGHNT, CDR2 YENEEA. CDR3 bases: TGTGCCAGCAGCTTAACTTGGGACAGCCGAATCTCTGGGGCCAACGTCCTGACTTTC. Its translation is CASSLTWDSRISGANVLTF.

The chain couples TRBV30 to TRBJ2-6, with 11 bases fitting TRBD1. Trimming removed 3 bases from V and 4 bases from J; junction bases left unmatched: 5. Germline CDR1 reads GTSNPN; CDR2 reads SVGIG (reference sequence). The CDR3 runs to 16 residues. CDR3: CAWRGTGGSGANVLTF. The CDR3 DNA follows: TGTGCCTGGAGAGGGACAGGGGGTTCCGGGGCCAACGTCCTGACTTTC.

The chain uses TRBV11-3 and TRBJ1-2; D not certain. Per the germline V gene, CDR1 is SGHNT and CDR2 is YENEEA. This CDR3 contains 16 residues. The V and J ends lost 5 bases and 0 bases respectively, with 16 bases between them. This CDR3 reads CASSPPAGGTNYGYTF. As DNA, the CDR3 is TGTGCCAGCAGCCCCCCGGCGGGAGGTACTAACTATGGCTACACCTTC. The whole variable domain, remainder taken from reference TRBV11-3 and TRBJ1-2, is EAGVVQSPRYKIIEKKQPVAFWCNPISGHNTLYWYLQNLGQGPELLIRYENEEAVDDSQLPKDRFSAERLKGVDSTLKIQPAELGDSAVYLCASSPPAGGTNYGYTFGSGTRLTVV.

This clonotype was counted ten times or more. The chain joins TRBV14 to TRBJ1-2, with 7 bases lining up with TRBD1. V was clipped by 1 base and J by 0 bases; unmatched bases: 11. Germline V lookup: CDR1 SGHDN, CDR2 FVKESK. The CDR3 runs to 18 residues. The CDR3 protein is CASSQAAGQLGANYGYTF. CDR3 bases: TGTGCCAGCAGCCAAGCAGCGGGACAGCTGGGAGCTAACTATGGCTACACCTTC.

V gene TRBV20-1 combines with J gene TRBJ1-6, with 11 bases matching TRBD1. Trimming at V came to 5 bases and at J to 8 bases, leaving 8 bases not matched to a gene. The CDR3 extends over 15 amino acids. Germline V gives CDR1 DFQATT, CDR2 SNEGSKA (reference sequence). The CDR3 coding sequence is TGCAGTGCTTCCCCGGGACAGGGGGGTTATTCACCCCTCCACTTT. Amino acids: CSASPGQGGYSPLHF.

This sequence joins TRBV5-4 and TRBJ2-7; D uncertain. The CDR3 loop spans 13 amino acids. CDR1 and CDR2 from the germline V gene are SGHNT and YYREEE (reference sequence). V was trimmed by 3 bases and J by 3 bases, leaving 10 bases between them. This CDR3 is CASSWAPDYEQYF. The DNA for the CDR3 is TGTGCCAGCAGCTGGGCGCCGGACTACGAGCAGTACTTC. Full variable domain (rest looked up from reference TRBV5-4 and TRBJ2-7): ETGVTQSPTHLIKTRGQQVTLRCSSQSGHNTVSWYQQALGQGPQFIFQYYREEENGRGNFPPRFSGLQFPNYSSELNVNALELDDSALYLCASSWAPDYEQYFGPGTRLTVT.

In its sample, this clonotype was seen many times. CDR3 sequence: CASSLRQGTVSEQFF. The CDR3 DNA reads as TGTGCCAGCAGCCTACGACAGGGGACGGTGAGTGAGCAGTTCTTC. This rearrangement joins TRBV3-1 to TRBJ2-1; 8 positions agree with TRBD1. Germline loops: CDR1 LGHDT, CDR2 YNNKEL (reference sequence). J was trimmed by 9 bases and V by 4 bases; bases with no gene match: 11. The CDR3 length is 15 residues.

The CDR3 region is CASSQDGAGAGGTQYF. DNA for the CDR3: TGCGCCAGCAGCCAAGATGGAGCGGGGGCGGGGGGGACCCAGTACTTC. The chain combines TRBV4-1 with TRBJ2-5, with 8 bases fitting TRBD2. The junction had 10 bases not matched to a gene; V was cut back by 0 bases and J by 7 bases. The germline V gene has CDR1 MGHRA and CDR2 YSYEKL. CDR3 length: 16 residues.

This clonotype was counted a few times. This chain connects TRBV10-3 to TRBJ2-1, with 8 bases matching TRBD2. Germline CDR1 reads ENHRY; CDR2 reads SYGVKD. With 3 bases clipped from V and 3 bases from J, the junction kept 10 bases outside the gene matches. The CDR3 extends over 17 amino acids. CDR3 sequence (DNA): TGTGCCATCAGTGATTCCGGGACTAGGCCAGTCTACAATGAGCAGTTCTTC. It specifies CAISDSGTRPVYNEQFF.